This section outlines one TCR beta chain sequence together with its context. Antigen unknown. This specimen belongs to a study of graft-versus-host responses after intestinal transplantation. Findings of the study overall: Recipient-marrow GvH clones were detected, some having first appeared in ileum or blood. After transplant, early declines in HvG clones were associated with peak levels of circulating GvH clones.

Measured with immunoSEQ multiplex PCR; TCRdb has only the in-frame clones, and not every one. Of roughly 120,000 clones in the sample, roughly 95% were seen once. In germline, CDR1 is MDHEN, CDR2 SYDVKM. V lost 2 bases to trimming and J lost 0 bases, with 14 bases between them. CDR3 length: 16 amino acids. The sequencing here drew on unstimulated CD8+ T cells sorted from spleen or lymph node cells, taken before intestinal transplant. The chain carries TRBV28 and TRBJ2-7; D might be TRBD1 (6 bases). This sequence originates from a human donor who received an intestinal transplant. This CDR3 reads CASSLVPSRGSYEQYF. DNA for the CDR3: TGTGCCAGCAGTTTAGTTCCCTCCAGGGGCTCCTACGAGCAGTACTTC.